Below are 28 T cell receptor beta chains sequenced from a single sample in a study of radiotherapy plus CTLA-4 blockade in lung cancer. Profiling relied on immunoSEQ multiplex PCR, and the TCRdb table lists in-frame clones only, not all of them. The sample lists about 15,000 clones, around 70% occurring once. The sample in question was peripheral blood, obtained from a patient treated with radiotherapy plus ipilimumab. Receptor source: a human donor with non-small cell lung cancer whose response to radiotherapy plus ipilimumab could not be evaluated.

The count of this clone is one. This chain connects TRBV5-1 to TRBJ2-5; perhaps TRBD1 as D (6 bases). The V end was cut by 1 base, the J end by 3 bases, with 10 bases between. The germline gives CDR1 SGHRS, CDR2 YFSETQ. This CDR3 region has 14 residues. The CDR3 DNA follows: TGCGCCAGCAGCTTGCTGGCAGGGGAAGAGACCCAGTACTTC. Protein sequence: CASSLLAGEETQYF.

The chain has TRBV9 and TRBJ2-3; 9 nucleotides align to TRBD2. V lost 0 bases, J lost 5 bases, and 10 bases stayed unmatched. This CDR3 has 17 residues. The V gene's germline CDR1 is SGDLS and CDR2 YYNGEE. CDR3 amino acids: CASSVGIAGGQGDTQYF. DNA of the CDR3: TGTGCCAGCAGCGTAGGAATTGCGGGGGGGCAGGGAGATACGCAGTATTTT.

There are a few counts of this clone. This sequence joins TRBV4-1 and TRBJ1-3, with D hard to call. Per the germline V gene, CDR1 is MGHRA and CDR2 is YSYEKL. Trimming left V 0 bases short and J 3 bases short, with 9 bases between. This CDR3 is 15 amino acids long. The CDR3 DNA follows: TGCGCCAGCAGCCAAGATGAGGGAGGTGGAAACACCATATATTTT. Protein sequence: CASSQDEGGGNTIYF.

This chain links TRBV29-1 with TRBJ2-7, with 9 bases lining up with TRBD2. In germline, CDR1 is SQVTM, CDR2 ANQGSEA. The CDR3 is made up of 13 amino acids. V shed 6 bases and J 0 bases; nucleotides not matched to a gene: 3. The CDR3 loop is CSVTSGLSYEQYF. As DNA, the CDR3 is TGCAGCGTGACTAGCGGCCTCTCCTACGAGCAGTACTTC.

This clone was counted a few times. The rearrangement joins TRBV27 to TRBJ1-1, with D perhaps matching TRBD1 (6 bases). The germline V gene encodes CDR1 MNHEY and CDR2 SMNVEV (reference sequence). This CDR3 has 14 amino acids. Between the trimmed V and J ends, which lost 5 bases and 3 bases, there was a span of 13 bases. This CDR3 is CASSPQGYDTEAFF. CDR3 DNA sequence: TGTGCCAGCAGTCCACAGGGTTATGACACTGAAGCTTTCTTT.

The V call is TRBV5-4, the J call TRBJ2-7, with 11 bases that match TRBD2. The length of the CDR3 is 14 residues. Germline CDR1 SGHNT, CDR2 YYREEE (reference sequence). V dropped 4 bases and J dropped 5; count of bases not matched to a gene: 5. This chain's CDR3 is CASSLIAGGNEQYF. The CDR3 DNA is TGTGCCAGCAGCCTCATAGCGGGGGGGAACGAGCAGTACTTC.

This clone was seen only once. The chain employs TRBV27 and TRBJ1-4, with D tentatively TRBD1 (5 bases). V dropped 6 bases and J dropped 0 bases, with 11 bases sitting between them. The CDR3 is made up of 15 amino acids. Germline lookup yields CDR1 MNHEY and CDR2 SMNVEV (reference sequence). This CDR3 reads CASRFGGATNEKLFF. The DNA of the CDR3 is TGTGCCAGCAGATTCGGGGGTGCAACTAATGAAAAACTGTTTTTT.

This chain joins TRBV19 and TRBJ2-2; 9 bases match TRBD1. Germline V gene data show CDR1 as LNHDA and CDR2 as SQIVND (reference sequence). The CDR3 totals 16 residues. The V and J ends lost 2 bases and 7 bases, in that order; junction bases with no gene match: 8. CDR3 bases: TGTGCCAGTAGTATATTCGGACAGGGGACGAGCGGGGAGCTGTTTTTT. It translates to CASSIFGQGTSGELFF.

The genes are TRBV4-1 and TRBJ1-1; the D is unclear. The length of the CDR3 is 16 residues. Per germline, CDR1 MGHRA and CDR2 YSYEKL. Trimming took off 2 bases at V and 2 bases at J, with 15 bases between the two ends. The CDR3 bases are TGCGCCAGCAGCCAACTCCCTGGACTGCCAAACACTGAAGCTTTCTTT. This codes for CASSQLPGLPNTEAFF.

V gene TRBV27 combines with J gene TRBJ2-7; D not certain. V was clipped by 3 bases and J by 4 bases, with 10 bases between them. This CDR3 region has 13 residues. The germline CDR1 and CDR2 sequences are MNHEY and SMNVEV (reference sequence). The CDR3 loop reads CASSFNQAYEQYF. The CDR3 region has the DNA TGTGCCAGCAGTTTTAACCAGGCTTACGAGCAGTACTTC.

There are a few counts of this clone. The V gene is TRBV29-1, the J gene TRBJ2-1; maybe TRBD2 (5 bases). The V gene lost 4 bases and the J gene lost 8 bases, with 18 bases spanning the gap. This CDR3 is 14 amino acids long. Germline loops: CDR1 SQVTM, CDR2 ANQGSEA. This chain's CDR3 is CSVGAQYVGDEQFF. The CDR3 DNA is TGCAGCGTTGGGGCTCAATACGTCGGGGATGAGCAGTTCTTC.

The rearrangement joins TRBV9 to TRBJ2-2, with D unclear. The germline gives CDR1 SGDLS, CDR2 YYNGEE. The CDR3 spans 16 residues. Trimming removed 3 bases at V and 3 bases at J, with 15 bases between. CDR3 DNA sequence: TGTGCCAGCAGCGGAGTGGGCTCCATAGACACCGGGGAGCTGTTTTTT. It translates to CASSGVGSIDTGELFF.

The CDR3 reads CASSFSGAQETQYF. The CDR3 coding sequence is TGTGCCAGCAGCTTTAGCGGGGCCCAAGAGACCCAGTACTTC. V and J are TRBV7-7 and TRBJ2-5; 8 bases align to TRBD2. The CDR3 consists of 14 residues. V lost 3 bases to trimming and J lost 1 base; unmatched junction nucleotides: 1. The germline CDR1 and CDR2 sequences are SSHAT and FNYEAQ (reference sequence).

The rearrangement links TRBV7-7 to TRBJ2-2, with unresolved D. V gave up 4 bases and J gave up 5 bases, with 8 bases separating them. Germline values: CDR1 SSHAT, CDR2 FNYEAQ (reference sequence). The CDR3 has 13 residues. CDR3 loop: CASSSGRTGELFF. CDR3 DNA sequence: TGTGCCAGCAGCTCTGGGCGTACCGGGGAGCTGTTTTTT.

The chain couples TRBV4-1 to TRBJ1-4; 7 bases align to TRBD1. V lost 0 bases, J lost 7 bases, and 8 bases stayed unmatched. The CDR3 covers 16 residues. In germline, CDR1 is MGHRA, CDR2 YSYEKL. Here the CDR3 DNA reads TGCGCCAGCAGCCAAGATATTCCAGGGGGAGGTGAAAAACTGTTTTTT. Translating gives CASSQDIPGGGEKLFF.

This clone was recorded a few times. The rearrangement joins TRBV10-2 to TRBJ2-7; D is perhaps TRBD2 (5 bases). CDR1 is WSHSY, CDR2 SAAADI, per germline. The CDR3 is 13 amino acids. V was shortened by 1 base and J by 6 bases, with 10 bases between the two germline ends. The CDR3 nucleotides read TGCGCCAGCAGTGAGTTTGAGGGCTCCGAGCAGTACGTC. Its translation: CASSEFEGSEQYV.

In this sample, this clone turned up a few times. The V gene is TRBV5-4, the J gene TRBJ2-2; weak D call: TRBD1 (5 bases). Germline CDR1 and CDR2: SGHNT and YYREEE (reference sequence). V was shortened by 2 bases and J by 2 bases, with 13 bases between the two germline ends. The CDR3 covers 16 residues. CDR3 in DNA: TGTGCCAGCAGCTTAGCGCAGGGAAGAAACACCGGGGAGCTGTTTTTT. Residues: CASSLAQGRNTGELFF.

This clone has just a few counts. The J gene is TRBJ2-2, the V gene TRBV5-1; maybe TRBD1 (6 bases). The V end was cut by 1 base, the J end by 6 bases, with 13 bases between. Germline values: CDR1 SGHRS, CDR2 YFSETQ. The CDR3 contains 15 residues. The CDR3 DNA reads as TGCGCCAGCAGCTTGAAGGTCAGGGGCCCCGGGGAGCTGTTTTTT. Amino acids: CASSLKVRGPGELFF.

There are a few counts of this clone. The rearrangement uses TRBV7-2 and TRBJ2-6; 7 bases agree with TRBD1. The J segment lost 0 bases and the V segment lost 4 bases, leaving 3 bases of the junction unmatched. This CDR3 spans 16 amino acids. Germline-derived CDR1 and CDR2 are SGHTA and FQGNSA. CDR3 in DNA: TGTGCCAGCAGCTCGTCAGGGGGCTCTGGGGCCAACGTCCTGACTTTC. It yields the protein CASSSSGGSGANVLTF.

This clone was counted once. V is TRBV11-2 and J is TRBJ2-7; D gene ambiguous. Trimming cost V 2 bases and J 5 bases, with 7 bases left between them. CDR1 SGHAT and CDR2 FQNNGV come from the germline V gene. The CDR3 totals 12 residues. CDR3 nucleotides: TGTGCCAGCAGCTTATCAGTGAACGAGCAGTACTTC. This sequence encodes CASSLSVNEQYF.

The V gene is TRBV5-1, the J gene TRBJ1-4; D perhaps matches TRBD1 (5 bases). V was trimmed by 3 bases and J by 7 bases, leaving 19 bases between them. The germline V gene has CDR1 SGHRS and CDR2 YFSETQ. The CDR3 covers 16 residues. CDR3 sequence reads: CASSWGQEGLAEKLFF. The CDR3 DNA sequence: TGCGCCAGCAGCTGGGGCCAGGAGGGGCTTGCTGAAAAACTGTTTTTT.

The chain combines TRBV4-3 with TRBJ2-1; perhaps TRBD1 as D (6 bases). Germline assignment: CDR1 LGHNA and CDR2 YSLEER. Trimming took off 1 base at V and 7 bases at J, with 14 bases between the two ends. This CDR3 contains 15 residues. Here the CDR3 reads CASSQGTGSENEQFF. The CDR3 nucleotides read TGCGCCAGCAGCCAAGGCACAGGGTCAGAGAATGAGCAGTTCTTC.

The chain is built from TRBV5-1 and TRBJ2-5; possible D gene TRBD2, 5 bases. V dropped 5 bases and J dropped 4 bases, with 12 bases sitting between them. This CDR3 spans 13 amino acids. Per germline, CDR1 SGHRS and CDR2 YFSETQ. The DNA of the CDR3 is TGCGCCAGCAGACGGGAAAGAGGAGAGACCCAGTACTTC. This codes for CASRRERGETQYF.

V is TRBV9 and J is TRBJ1-1, with 10 bases aligning to TRBD1. V shed 3 bases and J 4 bases; nucleotides not matched to a gene: 6. CDR1 and CDR2 from the germline V gene are SGDLS and YYNGEE. CDR3 length: 15 residues. CDR3 sequence reads: CASSASDRGGTEAFF. CDR3 coding DNA: TGTGCCAGCAGCGCCTCGGACAGGGGGGGCACTGAAGCTTTCTTT.

The chain joins TRBV29-1 to TRBJ1-2; 9 nucleotides align to TRBD1. Germline CDR1 is SQVTM and CDR2 is ANQGSEA. The CDR3 is made up of 11 amino acids. Trimming took 4 bases from V and 7 from J; bases not matched to a gene: 1. In DNA, the CDR3 is TGCAGCGTTGGGACAGGGGTTGGCTACACCTTC. This gives the protein CSVGTGVGYTF.

This chain uses TRBV7-2 with TRBJ2-5, with a possible D match to TRBD2 (6 bases). The CDR3 extends over 13 amino acids. The V end lost 5 bases, the J end lost 3 bases, and 10 bases lay between the germline ends. The V gene's germline CDR1 is SGHTA and CDR2 FQGNSA. As DNA, the CDR3 is TGTGCCAGCAGCCCCAGGACTAAAGAGACCCAGTACTTC. Its protein is CASSPRTKETQYF.

This clone was observed a few times. Other DNA sequences from this sample encode an identical CDR3 as well. The genes are TRBV7-9 and TRBJ2-5; no reliable D call. Germline assignment: CDR1 SEHNR and CDR2 FQNEAQ (reference sequence). The CDR3 extends over 14 amino acids. The germline V and J ends were trimmed by 1 base and 4 bases, with 10 bases remaining between them. CDR3 protein: CASSLGSAGETQYF. The CDR3 region has the DNA TGTGCCAGCAGCTTAGGGAGCGCCGGAGAGACCCAGTACTTC.

This clone was seen at least ten times. V is TRBV27 and J is TRBJ1-4; a weak D match, TRBD1 (5 bases). The V gene's germline CDR1 is MNHEY and CDR2 SMNVEV (reference sequence). The germline V and J ends were trimmed by 1 base and 0 bases, with 12 bases remaining between them. The CDR3 is 17 amino acids. The CDR3 region has the DNA TGTGCCAGCAGTTTATGGGGGGACCCCCCAACTAATGAAAAACTGTTTTTT. This translates into CASSLWGDPPTNEKLFF.